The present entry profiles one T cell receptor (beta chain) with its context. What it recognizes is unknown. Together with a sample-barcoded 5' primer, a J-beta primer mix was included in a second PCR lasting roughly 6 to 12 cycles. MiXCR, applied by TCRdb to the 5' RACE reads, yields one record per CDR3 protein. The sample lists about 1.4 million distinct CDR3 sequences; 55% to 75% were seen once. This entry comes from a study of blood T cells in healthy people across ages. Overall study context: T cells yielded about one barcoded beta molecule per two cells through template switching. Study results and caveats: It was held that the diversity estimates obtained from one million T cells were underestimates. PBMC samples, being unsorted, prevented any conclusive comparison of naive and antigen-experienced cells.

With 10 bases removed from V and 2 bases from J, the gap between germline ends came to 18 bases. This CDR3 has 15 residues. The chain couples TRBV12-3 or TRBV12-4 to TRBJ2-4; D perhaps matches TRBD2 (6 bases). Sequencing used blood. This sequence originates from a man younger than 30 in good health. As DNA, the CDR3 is TGTGCCAACGGGACTCGGGACCTACCCAAAAACATTCAGTACTTC. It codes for CANGTRDLPKNIQYF.